Listed below are T cell receptor beta chains from one sample, sequenced in a study of identical twins. One entry per CDR3 protein results from TCRdb running MiXCR on the 5' RACE reads. In the table there are around 240,000 distinct CDR3 sequences, about 10% of which are singletons. The material sequenced was memory T cells sorted from blood. The receptors were gathered from a middle-aged man in good health. The CDR3 runs from the conserved cysteine through the conserved F or W. D genes are given only for firm matches. Not all rows give a size; the values are once, few, many and, for expanded clones, a class.

abundance: -; j_gene: TRBJ2-1; d_gene: -; v_gene: TRBV20-1; CDR3aa: CSASAIDRYNEQFF; CDR3nt: TGCAGTGCTTCAGCAATAGACAGATACAATGAGCAGTTCTTC
abundance: many; j_gene: TRBJ1-1; d_gene: -; v_gene: TRBV6-1; CDR3aa: CASRSPKAPEAFF; CDR3nt: TGTGCCAGCAGATCCCCAAAGGCTCCTGAAGCTTTCTTT
abundance: many; j_gene: TRBJ1-5; d_gene: TRBD1; v_gene: TRBV6-2/TRBV6-3; CDR3aa: CASSTQGDQPQHF; CDR3nt: TGTGCCAGCAGTACCCAGGGGGATCAGCCCCAGCATTTT
abundance: many; j_gene: TRBJ1-6; d_gene: -; v_gene: TRBV27; CDR3aa: CASSTDPLGYSPLHF; CDR3nt: TGTGCCAGCAGCACCGACCCTCTGGGGTATTCACCCCTCCACTTT
abundance: few; j_gene: TRBJ1-4; d_gene: -; v_gene: TRBV11-2; CDR3aa: CATQSSFARSTNEKLFF; CDR3nt: TGTGCCACCCAAAGTTCATTTGCCAGGTCAACTAATGAAAAACTGTTTTTT
abundance: few; j_gene: TRBJ1-5; d_gene: -; v_gene: TRBV6-1; CDR3aa: CASTPGGWTVNQPQHF; CDR3nt: TGTGCCAGCACCCCGGGGGGTTGGACAGTCAATCAGCCCCAGCATTTT
abundance: many; j_gene: TRBJ2-7; d_gene: TRBD2; v_gene: TRBV29-1; CDR3aa: CSAAGASGSYYEQYF; CDR3nt: TGCAGCGCCGCGGGGGCTAGCGGGAGTTACTACGAGCAGTACTTC
abundance: many; j_gene: TRBJ2-1; d_gene: -; v_gene: TRBV4-1; CDR3aa: CASKGISYNEQFF; CDR3nt: TGCGCCAGCAAGGGGATCTCCTACAATGAGCAGTTCTTC
abundance: many; j_gene: TRBJ2-2; d_gene: -; v_gene: TRBV3-1; CDR3aa: CASSQVAFERGTGELFF; CDR3nt: TGTGCCAGCAGCCAAGTGGCATTCGAGAGGGGGACCGGGGAGCTGTTTTTT
abundance: -; j_gene: TRBJ2-6; d_gene: -; v_gene: TRBV20-1; CDR3aa: CSAPLSSGANVLTF; CDR3nt: TGCAGTGCTCCTCTCAGCTCTGGGGCCAACGTCCTGACTTTC
abundance: many; j_gene: TRBJ2-3; d_gene: TRBD2; v_gene: TRBV5-1; CDR3aa: CASSVSGGATTDTQYF; CDR3nt: TGCGCCAGCAGCGTCAGCGGGGGGGCGACGACAGATACGCAGTATTTT
abundance: many; j_gene: TRBJ1-1; d_gene: -; v_gene: TRBV20-1; CDR3aa: CSAEYQGFGNTEAFF; CDR3nt: TGCAGTGCTGAATATCAGGGGTTCGGGAACACTGAAGCTTTCTTT
abundance: many; j_gene: TRBJ1-2; d_gene: -; v_gene: TRBV11-2; CDR3aa: CASSLDYPSYGYTF; CDR3nt: TGTGCCAGCAGCTTAGATTACCCCTCATATGGCTACACCTTC
abundance: -; j_gene: TRBJ2-7; d_gene: -; v_gene: TRBV12-3/TRBV12-4; CDR3aa: CASSLSAVNYEQHF; CDR3nt: TGTGCCAGCAGTTTGTCGGCAGTTAACTACGAGCAGCACTTC
abundance: many; j_gene: TRBJ2-5; d_gene: -; v_gene: TRBV7-9; CDR3aa: CASSLFRQQETQYF; CDR3nt: TGTGCCAGCAGCTTATTCCGACAGCAAGAGACCCAGTACTTC
abundance: -; j_gene: TRBJ2-3; d_gene: TRBD1; v_gene: TRBV5-5; CDR3aa: CASSLADRDITDTQYF; CDR3nt: TGTGCCAGCAGCTTGGCGGACAGGGACATCACAGATACGCAGTATTTT
abundance: -; j_gene: TRBJ2-3; d_gene: -; v_gene: TRBV12-3/TRBV12-4; CDR3aa: CASSSPRDTQYF; CDR3nt: TGTGCCAGCAGCTCCCCCCGAGATACGCAGTATTTT
abundance: many; j_gene: TRBJ2-7; d_gene: TRBD2; v_gene: TRBV20-1; CDR3aa: CSASVAGALHEQYF; CDR3nt: TGCAGTGCTAGTGTGGCGGGAGCTCTCCACGAGCAGTACTTC
abundance: few; j_gene: TRBJ2-6; d_gene: -; v_gene: TRBV2; CDR3aa: CASSESQGFANVLTF; CDR3nt: TGTGCCAGCAGTGAATCGCAGGGATTTGCCAACGTCCTGACTTTC
abundance: once; j_gene: TRBJ2-3; d_gene: -; v_gene: TRBV20-1; CDR3aa: CSARTGNTDTQYF; CDR3nt: TGCAGTGCTAGGACGGGGAACACAGATACGCAGTATTTT
abundance: -; j_gene: TRBJ2-1; d_gene: TRBD2; v_gene: TRBV20-1; CDR3aa: CSANGLVYNEQFF; CDR3nt: TGCAGTGCTAACGGACTAGTCTACAATGAGCAGTTCTTC
abundance: -; j_gene: TRBJ2-7; d_gene: -; v_gene: TRBV9; CDR3aa: CASSVGQGAGEQCF; CDR3nt: -
abundance: few; j_gene: TRBJ2-3; d_gene: -; v_gene: TRBV9; CDR3aa: CASSVDSGRGTDTQYF; CDR3nt: TGTGCCAGCAGCGTAGATTCGGGCAGGGGCACAGATACGCAGTATTTT
abundance: many; j_gene: TRBJ2-3; d_gene: TRBD2; v_gene: TRBV29-1; CDR3aa: CSGQTSGRPDTQYF; CDR3nt: TGCAGCGGTCAGACTAGCGGTCGCCCCGATACGCAGTATTTT
abundance: many; j_gene: TRBJ1-5; d_gene: TRBD1; v_gene: TRBV4-1; CDR3aa: CASSQGDRGNQPQHF; CDR3nt: TGCGCCAGCAGCCAAGGGGACAGGGGCAATCAGCCCCAGCATTTT
abundance: -; j_gene: TRBJ1-3; d_gene: -; v_gene: TRBV4-1; CDR3aa: CASSRRETSGNTIYF; CDR3nt: TGCGCCAGCAGCAGGAGGGAGACCTCTGGAAACACCATATATTTT